What follows are 29 T cell receptor beta chains derived from one specimen sequenced in a study of cytomegalovirus exposure and HLA in healthy donors. Amplification used 60 Vbeta primers and 13 Jbeta primers. Profiled with immunoSEQ multiplex PCR; TCRdb holds only in-frame clones, not every one. The sample lists around 62,000 clones, around 80% seen once, with over 9.5% in the top ten. The sequencing input was PBMCs. The receptor set was obtained from a man aged 35 to 55 in good health and CMV-seronegative.

This clone has only one observation. The rearrangement joins TRBV28 to TRBJ2-7; D might be TRBD2 (6 bases). The V gene lost 7 bases and the J gene lost 3 bases, with 19 bases spanning the gap. CDR1 and CDR2 (germline): MDHEN, SYDVKM. The CDR3 runs 15 residues. The DNA of the CDR3 is TGTGCCAGCAAGCGCGGGACGGATAAGGTCTACGAGCAGTACTTC. Translation: CASKRGTDKVYEQYF.

The gene calls are TRBV20-1 and TRBJ1-1; D unclear. The germline gives CDR1 DFQATT, CDR2 SNEGSKA (reference sequence). V gave up 5 bases and J gave up 1 base, with 5 bases separating them. The CDR3 runs to 11 residues. The CDR3 protein is CSASPNTEAFF. CDR3 DNA sequence: TGCAGTGCTTCTCCGAACACTGAAGCTTTCTTT.

This clone is a singleton in its sample. The chain uses TRBV29-1 and TRBJ2-1; D ambiguous. This CDR3 has 12 amino acids. Germline loops: CDR1 SQVTM, CDR2 ANQGSEA. V lost 0 bases and J lost 4, with 4 bases in between. The CDR3 loop is CSVEEQYNEQFF. CDR3 bases: TGCAGCGTTGAAGAACAGTACAATGAGCAGTTCTTC.

The V gene is TRBV5-1, the J gene TRBJ2-5; no reliable D call. The V gene's germline CDR1 is SGHRS and CDR2 YFSETQ. The CDR3 has 15 amino acids. V lost 7 bases and J 1 base, leaving 17 bases between the germline ends. CDR3 in DNA: TGCGCCAGCCGACCTTATCGCGGCGTCCAAGAGACCCAGTACTTC. Protein sequence: CASRPYRGVQETQYF.

Written as DNA, the CDR3 is TGCAGCGTCCGGGACAGGGCGAGTAATTCACCCCTCCACTTT. It encodes CSVRDRASNSPLHF. This chain joins TRBV29-1 and TRBJ1-6; 9 nucleotides align to TRBD1. The CDR3 sequence is 14 residues long. The V and J ends lost 6 bases and 6 bases, in that order; junction bases with no gene match: 6. Germline V gives CDR1 SQVTM, CDR2 ANQGSEA.

This chain uses TRBV6-1 with TRBJ2-7, with 8 positions matching TRBD1. Germline CDR1 reads MNHNS; CDR2 reads SASEGT. With 5 bases clipped from V and 6 bases from J, the junction kept 9 bases outside the gene matches. The CDR3 sequence is 14 residues long. CDR3 nucleotides: TGTGCCAGCAGTAAGACAGGGGAAGGCTCCGAGCAGTACTTC. This sequence encodes CASSKTGEGSEQYF.

The V gene is TRBV7-9, the J gene TRBJ2-2; D gene unclear. The CDR3 totals 12 residues. Germline-derived CDR1 and CDR2 are SEHNR and FQNEAQ (reference sequence). Deletions cut 2 bases from V and 7 bases from J, with 5 bases between. CDR3 in DNA: TGTGCCAGCAGCTTAAATCTCGGGGAGCTGTTTTTT. Its protein is CASSLNLGELFF.

This clone occurred a few times. The CDR3 coding sequence is TGTGCCAGCAGCAGGGGGACAGATACGCAGTATTTT. Translation gives CASSRGTDTQYF. This chain joins TRBV5-4 and TRBJ2-3, with a tentative D call TRBD1 (6 bases). The V gene lost 4 bases and the J gene lost 3 bases, with 6 bases spanning the gap. Germline V gene lookup returns CDR1 SGHNT and CDR2 YYREEE (reference sequence). This CDR3 comprises 12 residues.

This chain links TRBV5-6 with TRBJ1-4; 9 positions match TRBD1. J gave up 7 bases and V 4 bases, and 5 bases lay outside the gene matches. Germline V lookup: CDR1 SGHDT, CDR2 YYEEEE. The CDR3 totals 14 residues. For the CDR3, the DNA is TGTGCCAGCAGCACGGGACAGGGATCTGAAAAACTGTTTTTT. Its protein is CASSTGQGSEKLFF.

V and J are TRBV6-4 and TRBJ2-5; 7 positions match TRBD1. The junction had 18 bases not matched to a gene; V was cut back by 4 bases and J by 4 bases. This CDR3 region has 18 residues. Germline-derived CDR1 and CDR2 are MRHNA and SNTAGT. The CDR3 nucleotides read TGTGCCAGCAGTGCTACCCCCGCGGCAGGACAGGTCCCAGAGACCCAGTACTTC. As protein: CASSATPAAGQVPETQYF.

This chain uses TRBV18 with TRBJ2-2; D is undetermined. Germline loops: CDR1 KGHSH, CDR2 LQKENI. The ends were cut back, 3 bases at V and 3 bases at J, with 2 bases in the middle. CDR3 size: 12 residues. The CDR3 loop is CASSPDTGELFF. CDR3 nucleotides: TGTGCCAGCTCACCCGACACCGGGGAGCTGTTTTTT.

The chain links TRBV7-3 to TRBJ1-1, with TRBD1 matching over 7 bases. Germline CDR1 SGHTA, CDR2 FQGTGA. Trimming took 3 bases from V and 1 from J; bases not matched to a gene: 2. The CDR3 extends over 14 amino acids. The DNA for the CDR3 is TGTGCCAGCAGCTTGGACAGGAAGAACACTGAAGCTTTCTTT. Protein product: CASSLDRKNTEAFF. Filled out from reference TRBV7-3 and TRBJ1-1, the complete variable domain reads GAGVSQTPSNKVTEKGKYVELRCDPISGHTALYWYRQSLGQGPEFLIYFQGTGAADDSGLPNDRFFAVRPEGSVSTLKIQRTERGDSAVYLCASSLDRKNTEAFFGQGTRLTVV.

The chain couples TRBV19 to TRBJ1-1; the match to TRBD1 covers 8 bases. Germline trimming cut 4 bases from V and 1 base from J; bases unmatched to any gene: 5. Germline V gene data show CDR1 as LNHDA and CDR2 as SQIVND (reference sequence). CDR3 length: 15 amino acids. CDR3 residues: CASSTSDRGNTEAFF. CDR3 in DNA: TGTGCCAGTAGTACCTCAGACAGGGGGAACACTGAAGCTTTCTTT.

V usage is TRBV11-2 and J usage is TRBJ2-2; D is unclear. The CDR3 has 15 amino acids. Per germline, CDR1 SGHAT and CDR2 FQNNGV. V was cut by 4 bases and J by 2 bases, with 11 bases left in between. CDR3 DNA: TGTGCCAGCAGCTCCCGATCCACAAACACCGGGGAGCTGTTTTTT. It codes for CASSSRSTNTGELFF.

The J gene is TRBJ2-1, the V gene TRBV15; maybe TRBD2 (5 bases). V was shortened by 0 bases and J by 0 bases, with 12 bases between the two germline ends. The germline V gene has CDR1 LNHNV and CDR2 YYDKDF (reference sequence). The CDR3 covers 17 residues. In nucleotides, the CDR3 is TGTGCCACCAGCAGAGAGAGCGGCCTTGGCTCCTACAATGAGCAGTTCTTC. Residues: CATSRESGLGSYNEQFF.

The chain carries TRBV7-2 and TRBJ2-7, with TRBD2 as a possible D gene (6 bases). CDR3 length: 15 amino acids. Germline V CDR1 and CDR2: SGHTA, FQGNSA. V lost 4 bases, J lost 1 base, and 14 bases lay in between. The chain's CDR3 is CASSSGGTASYEQYF. The CDR3 DNA is TGTGCCAGCAGCTCCGGAGGGACTGCATCCTACGAGCAGTACTTC.

V is TRBV7-9 and J is TRBJ2-3; D possibly corresponds to TRBD2 (7 bases). Germline CDR1 reads SEHNR; CDR2 reads FQNEAQ (reference sequence). The CDR3 has 19 residues. V was cut by 2 bases and J by 2 bases, with 23 bases left in between. CDR3 loop: CASSLFTARGARITDTQYF. CDR3 bases: TGTGCCAGCAGCTTATTCACAGCCCGGGGGGCCCGAATCACAGATACGCAGTATTTT.

The chain links TRBV7-8 to TRBJ2-3, with 7 bases that match TRBD1. Germline V CDR1 and CDR2: SGHVS, FQNEAQ. CDR3 length equals 14 residues. J was trimmed by 2 bases and V by 5 bases; bases with no gene match: 4. The CDR3: CASSKQGNTDTQYF. The CDR3 DNA sequence: TGTGCCAGCAGCAAACAGGGGAACACAGATACGCAGTATTTT.

The CDR3 protein is CASSWGGAGMNEQFF. The CDR3 DNA is TGTGCCAGCAGTTGGGGGGGAGCAGGCATGAATGAGCAGTTCTTC. The genes are TRBV27 and TRBJ2-1; 7 bases fit TRBD2. This CDR3 spans 15 amino acids. V was pared by 4 bases and J by 7 bases, with 10 bases of the junction left unmatched. Germline values: CDR1 MNHEY, CDR2 SMNVEV (reference sequence).

This rearrangement joins TRBV7-9 to TRBJ2-2, with D possibly TRBD1 on 5 matching bases. The CDR3 has 16 residues. V lost 5 bases and J 7 bases, leaving 20 bases between the germline ends. Germline values: CDR1 SEHNR, CDR2 FQNEAQ (reference sequence). CDR3 DNA: TGTGCCAGCAGCCCCAAGACAGTGCTTGGTCTCGGGGAGCTGTTTTTT. It yields the protein CASSPKTVLGLGELFF.

The CDR3 sequence: CASSEARRTGGQYF. In DNA, the CDR3 is TGTGCCAGCAGTGAAGCGCGAAGGACAGGGGGGCAGTATTTT. The chain combines TRBV2 with TRBJ2-3, with 10 positions matching TRBD1. J gave up 11 bases and V 0 bases, and 5 bases lay outside the gene matches. This CDR3 is built from 14 residues. Germline CDR1 reads SNHLY; CDR2 reads FYNNEI.

This clone turned up a few times. The chain uses TRBV10-1 and TRBJ2-2, with TRBD2 identical over 7 bases. The V gene end was trimmed by 7 bases and the J gene end by 8 bases; junction bases not matched to a gene: 7. The CDR3 loop spans 13 amino acids. The germline gives CDR1 WNHNN, CDR2 SYGVQD (reference sequence). The CDR3 nucleotides read TGCGCCAGCAAGCCAAGCGGGACGGGGGAGCTGTTTTTT. Translation: CASKPSGTGELFF.

There are a few counts of this clone. The V gene is TRBV4-3, the J gene TRBJ2-1, with D uncertain. Germline V gene data show CDR1 as LGHNA and CDR2 as YSLEER. Trimming took off 1 base at V and 12 bases at J, with 16 bases between the two ends. The CDR3 has 14 amino acids. The CDR3 spells CASSQGESDDTQFF. For the CDR3, the DNA is TGCGCCAGCAGCCAAGGTGAATCAGACGACACGCAGTTCTTC.

V and J are TRBV10-1 and TRBJ2-2, with 7 nucleotides matching TRBD1. Germline V CDR1 and CDR2: WNHNN, SYGVQD (reference sequence). V lost 5 bases and J lost 4; bases outside the gene matches: 7. The CDR3 consists of 15 residues. The CDR3 reads CASSLVTGSTGELFF. The CDR3 DNA is TGCGCCAGCAGTCTCGTGACAGGGAGCACCGGGGAGCTGTTTTTT.

The gene calls are TRBV19 and TRBJ2-5, with 7 bases that match TRBD1. V dropped 6 bases and J dropped 7; count of bases not matched to a gene: 8. Germline lookup yields CDR1 LNHDA and CDR2 SQIVND (reference sequence). The CDR3 is 13 amino acids. The DNA for the CDR3 is TGTGCCAGTAGCACAGGGGATTGGGGGACCCAGTACTTC. Its translation is CASSTGDWGTQYF.

In regard to this clone: The junction and the germline gene differ at one end; a read error may be behind it. The genes are TRBV7-9 and TRBJ1-1, with 7 bases that match TRBD1. CDR3 length equals 12 residues. Germline loops: CDR1 SEHNR, CDR2 FQNEAQ (reference sequence). The CDR3 sequence: CSSSHGTAEAFF. As DNA, the CDR3 is TGTTCCAGCAGCCATGGGACAGCTGAAGCTTTCTTT.

The J gene is TRBJ2-7, the V gene TRBV6-6, with a tentative D call TRBD1 (6 bases). Germline V gives CDR1 MNHNY, CDR2 SVGAGI (reference sequence). V was cut by 5 bases and J by 3 bases, with 11 bases left in between. The CDR3 covers 13 residues. CDR3 nucleotide sequence: TGTGCCAGCAGTCAAAGGGGGAACTACGAGCAGTACTTC. This gives the protein CASSQRGNYEQYF.

The rearrangement joins TRBV7-9 to TRBJ2-1; 9 nucleotides agree with TRBD2. Germline V CDR1 and CDR2: SEHNR, FQNEAQ (reference sequence). V dropped 4 bases and J dropped 2; count of bases not matched to a gene: 6. CDR3 length: 16 amino acids. CDR3 sequence (DNA): TGTGCCAGCAGCTCCTATAGCGGGAGAACCTACAATGAGCAGTTCTTC. Translated, it gives CASSSYSGRTYNEQFF.

The chain carries TRBV19 and TRBJ2-1, with 12 bases matching TRBD2. CDR3 size: 17 residues. V was clipped by 4 bases and J by 7 bases; unmatched bases: 11. The germline gives CDR1 LNHDA, CDR2 SQIVND (reference sequence). This chain's CDR3 is CASSTRTSGKAENEQFF. The CDR3 DNA reads TGTGCCAGTAGTACGAGGACTAGCGGGAAGGCCGAGAATGAGCAGTTCTTC.